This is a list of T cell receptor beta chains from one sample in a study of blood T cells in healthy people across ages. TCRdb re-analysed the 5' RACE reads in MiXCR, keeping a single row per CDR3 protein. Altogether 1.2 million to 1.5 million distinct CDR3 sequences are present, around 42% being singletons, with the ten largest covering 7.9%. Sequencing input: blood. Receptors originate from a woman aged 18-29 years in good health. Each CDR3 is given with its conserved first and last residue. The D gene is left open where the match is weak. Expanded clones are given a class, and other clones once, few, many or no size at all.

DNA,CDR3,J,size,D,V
TGCGCCAGCAGCCTAGAAGGGAGACGTGAAAAACTGTTTTTT,CASSLEGRREKLFF,TRBJ1-4,few,-,TRBV4-1
TGTGCCAGCAGTTTATCGCTAGCGCTCGATGAGCAGTTCTTC,CASSLSLALDEQFF,TRBJ2-1,-,-,TRBV12-3/TRBV12-4
TGTGCCAGCACTAAGACTAGCGGGGGTATTCAGTACTTC,CASTKTSGGIQYF,TRBJ2-4,-,TRBD2,TRBV28
TGCAGTGTCTTAGGGGGCCAGGATCAGCCCCAGCATTTT,CSVLGGQDQPQHF,TRBJ1-5,few,TRBD1,TRBV20-1
TGCAGTGGGACTAGCGGGGAAAGCACAGATACGCAGTATTTT,CSGTSGESTDTQYF,TRBJ2-3,-,TRBD2,TRBV20-1
TGTGCCAGCAGTCGCGGACTAGCGGGAATCCAAGAGACCCAGTACTTC,CASSRGLAGIQETQYF,TRBJ2-5,-,TRBD2,TRBV6-5
TGCAGTGCTCCCTGGGCGGGGGAGCAGTTCTTC,CSAPWAGEQFF,TRBJ2-1,-,-,TRBV20-1
TGCAGTGCTAGAGATCAGCTAGCTAGCTCCTACAATGAGCAGTTCTTC,CSARDQLASSYNEQFF,TRBJ2-1,few,-,TRBV20-1
TGTGCCAGCGTTTCGGGGGAGCAGTACTTC,CASVSGEQYF,TRBJ2-7,-,-,TRBV2
TGCAGTACACTCAATGCAGGGGCCATGCGTGGCTACACCTTC,CSTLNAGAMRGYTF,TRBJ1-2,-,-,TRBV20-1
TGTGCCAGTAGTGCTCTGACAGGCAGCTCTGGGGCCAACGTCCTGACTTTC,CASSALTGSSGANVLTF,TRBJ2-6,-,-,TRBV19
TGTGCCAGCAGCTTAGTTCCAAGAGCTGGAAACACCATATATTTT,CASSLVPRAGNTIYF,TRBJ1-3,-,-,TRBV7-9